A single sample is the source of the 4 T cell receptor beta chains below, sequenced in a study of T cell responses to AZD1222 COVID-19 vaccine (dated by TCRdb to about 2021). The meaning of the sample's time point label: baseline before first vaccination. The library relied on the immunoSEQ multiplex PCR assay. TCRdb holds this immuneACCESS table with in-frame rearrangements only. Some clones are missing; in checked studies, unresolved V genes explain under half, and the rest has no known cause. The sample yields approximately 180,000 clones; approximately 90% were counted once. The top ten clonotypes cover approximately 3% of the sample. The starting material was peripheral blood, obtained on day 0 of AZD1222 vaccination. The receptors here all came from an adult in good health.

V usage is TRBV27 and J usage is TRBJ1-5; a weak D match, TRBD1 (6 bases). The V and J ends lost 5 bases and 0 bases respectively, with 11 bases between them. Germline V gene lookup returns CDR1 MNHEY and CDR2 SMNVEV (reference sequence). This CDR3 is built from 15 residues. CDR3 residues: CASSIQGLSNQPQHF. The CDR3 DNA is TGTGCCAGCAGTATACAGGGACTTAGCAATCAGCCCCAGCATTTT.

The V gene is TRBV18, the J gene TRBJ2-6, with D unresolved. Germline CDR1 reads KGHSH; CDR2 reads LQKENI. Trimming shortened V by 6 bases and J by 0 bases, and 24 bases separated the two germline ends. The CDR3 is 20 amino acids. Here the CDR3 DNA reads TGTGCCAGCTCCTCAGAGGCGAAGGCCCTCTCGCTCTCTGGGGCCAACGTCCTGACTTTC. It codes for CASSSEAKALSLSGANVLTF.

This chain links TRBV11-2 with TRBJ2-1; no clear D. V was trimmed by 0 bases and J by 15 bases, leaving 15 bases between them. The CDR3 loop spans 13 amino acids. The germline V gene has CDR1 SGHAT and CDR2 FQNNGV. In DNA, the CDR3 is TGTGCCAGCAGCTTAGAGGTTGATGGGTTCGGGTTCTTC. It is translated as CASSLEVDGFGFF.

This chain links TRBV2 with TRBJ2-2; D not resolved. V lost 6 bases and J lost 0, with 11 bases in between. The CDR3 is 15 amino acids. Germline CDR1 is SNHLY and CDR2 is FYNNEI. CDR3 sequence: CASRPTRSNTGELFF. The CDR3 coding sequence is TGTGCCAGCAGGCCGACACGATCGAACACCGGGGAGCTGTTTTTT.